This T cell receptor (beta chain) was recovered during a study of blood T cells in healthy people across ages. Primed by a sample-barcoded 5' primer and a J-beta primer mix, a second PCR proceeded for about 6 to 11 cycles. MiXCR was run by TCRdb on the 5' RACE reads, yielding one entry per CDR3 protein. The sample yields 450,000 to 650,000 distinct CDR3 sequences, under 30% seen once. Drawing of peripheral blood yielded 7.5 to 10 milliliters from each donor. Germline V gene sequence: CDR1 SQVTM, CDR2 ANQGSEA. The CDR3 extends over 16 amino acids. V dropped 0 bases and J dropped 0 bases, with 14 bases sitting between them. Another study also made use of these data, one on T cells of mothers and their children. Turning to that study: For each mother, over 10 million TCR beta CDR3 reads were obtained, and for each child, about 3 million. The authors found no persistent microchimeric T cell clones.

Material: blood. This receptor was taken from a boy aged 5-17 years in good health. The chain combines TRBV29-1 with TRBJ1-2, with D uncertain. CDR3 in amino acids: CSVEEWGEETNYGYTF. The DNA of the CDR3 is TGCAGCGTTGAAGAGTGGGGAGAGGAGACTAACTATGGCTACACCTTC. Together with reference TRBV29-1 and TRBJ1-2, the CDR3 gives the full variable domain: SAVISQKPSRDICQRGTSLTIQCQVDSQVTMMFWYRQQPGQSLTLIATANQGSEATYESGFVIDKFPISRPNLTFSTLTVSNMSPEDSSIYLCSVEEWGEETNYGYTFGSGTRLTVV.